The sequence of this TCR beta chain was determined in a study of blood T cell repertoires in COVID-19. V shed 4 bases, J shed 5 bases, and the junction held 16 bases outside the gene matches. Per the germline V gene, CDR1 is SEHNR and CDR2 is FQNEAQ (reference sequence). This CDR3 is 17 amino acids long. The protocol was immunoSEQ multiplex PCR, while the TCRdb copy is restricted to in-frame clones and leaves out a portion. The table records 250,000 to 350,000 clones, around 90% of them present only once. This clone turned up a few times. The material sequenced was peripheral blood. The J gene is TRBJ1-1, the V gene TRBV7-9, with TRBD1 matching 7 bases. The TCR comes from a man aged 18 to 29 with active or convalescent COVID-19. Here the CDR3 DNA reads TGTGCCAGCAGCTCCGCTTACAGGGGTGGGGTTAATACTGAAGCTTTCTTT. Translation gives CASSSAYRGGVNTEAFF.